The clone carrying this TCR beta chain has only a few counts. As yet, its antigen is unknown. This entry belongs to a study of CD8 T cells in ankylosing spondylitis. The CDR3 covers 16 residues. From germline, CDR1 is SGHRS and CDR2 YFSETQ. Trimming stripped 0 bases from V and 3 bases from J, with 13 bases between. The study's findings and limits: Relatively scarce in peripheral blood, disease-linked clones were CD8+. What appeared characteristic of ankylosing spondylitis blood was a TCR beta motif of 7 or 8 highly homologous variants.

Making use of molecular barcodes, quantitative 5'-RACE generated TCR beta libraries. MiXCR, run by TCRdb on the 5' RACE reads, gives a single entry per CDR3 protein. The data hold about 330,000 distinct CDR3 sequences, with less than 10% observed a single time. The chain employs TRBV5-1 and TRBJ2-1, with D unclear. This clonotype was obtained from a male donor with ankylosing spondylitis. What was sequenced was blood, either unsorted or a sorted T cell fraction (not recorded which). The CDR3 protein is CASSLDAAYVYNEQFF. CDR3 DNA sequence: TGCGCCAGCAGCTTGGATGCGGCCTACGTCTACAATGAGCAGTTCTTC.